One sample yielded the 14 T cell receptor beta chains listed below, sequenced in a study of blood T cells in healthy people across ages. Combining a sample-barcoded 5' primer with a J-beta primer mix, a second PCR ran for roughly 6 to 12 cycles. One entry per CDR3 protein results from TCRdb running MiXCR on the 5' RACE reads. This table holds some 890,000 distinct CDR3 sequences, approximately 32% found once. These same data were also listed under a study on T cells of mothers and their children.

Source material: blood. These receptors were collected from a woman aged 40 to 50 in good health.

This clonotype has a count of ten or more. V and J are TRBV7-2 and TRBJ2-3; D unclear. The CDR3 covers 12 residues. Looked up from germline, CDR1 is SGHTA and CDR2 is FQGNSA. V was shortened by 4 bases and J by 2 bases, with 4 bases between the two germline ends. CDR3 amino acids: CASSWITDTQYF. The DNA for the CDR3 is TGTGCCAGCAGCTGGATCACAGATACGCAGTATTTT. Complete variable domain (other parts from reference TRBV7-2 and TRBJ2-3): GAGVSQSPSNKVTEKGKDVELRCDPISGHTALYWYRQSLGQGLEFLIYFQGNSAPDKSGLPSDRFSAERTGGSVSTLTIQRTQQEDSAVYLCASSWITDTQYFGPGTRLTVL.

This chain links TRBV11-2 with TRBJ1-1; the D gene is possibly TRBD1 (5 bases). Germline values: CDR1 SGHAT, CDR2 FQNNGV. Trimming took off 6 bases at V and 0 bases at J, with 14 bases between the two ends. The CDR3 runs to 15 residues. CDR3 in amino acids: CASRGSLTVNTEAFF. The CDR3, as DNA: TGTGCCAGCAGGGGCTCCTTGACAGTGAACACTGAAGCTTTCTTT.

The chain is built from TRBV7-2 and TRBJ2-7, with D tentatively TRBD1 (6 bases). The length of the CDR3 is 14 residues. Trimming took 5 bases from V and 3 from J, leaving 14 bases between them. The germline V gene encodes CDR1 SGHTA and CDR2 FQGNSA. The CDR3 sequence: CASSRSRDIYEQYF. CDR3 DNA: TGTGCCAGCAGCCGATCCCGGGACATCTACGAGCAGTACTTC.

This clonotype has only a few counts. The gene calls are TRBV28 and TRBJ1-5, with 10 bases identical to TRBD1. V lost 6 bases and J lost 3; bases outside the gene matches: 8. In germline, CDR1 is MDHEN, CDR2 SYDVKM. The CDR3 is 16 residues long. CDR3 protein: CASSQTGTGANQPQHF. CDR3 sequence (DNA): TGTGCCAGCAGCCAGACCGGGACAGGGGCCAATCAGCCCCAGCATTTT.

The J gene is TRBJ2-5, the V gene TRBV5-1, with D perhaps given as TRBD1 or TRBD2 (5 bases each). Germline V lookup: CDR1 SGHRS, CDR2 YFSETQ. This CDR3 has 14 amino acids. The V gene lost 4 bases and the J gene lost 5 bases, with 15 bases spanning the gap. The chain's CDR3 is CASSEGLVGETQYF. In DNA, the CDR3 is TGCGCCAGCAGCGAGGGGTTGGTCGGGGAGACCCAGTACTTC.

This clonotype was recorded many times. The gene calls are TRBV7-2 and TRBJ1-2; weak D call: TRBD1 (5 bases). Between the trimmed V and J ends, which lost 5 bases and 3 bases, there was a span of 16 bases. From germline, CDR1 is SGHTA and CDR2 FQGNSA. This CDR3 is built from 15 residues. Here the CDR3 DNA reads TGTGCCAGCAGCCCCCGGGAGGGGCAGGACTATGGCTACACCTTC. This gives the protein CASSPREGQDYGYTF.

This rearrangement joins TRBV3-1 to TRBJ1-1, with 7 bases aligning to TRBD1. The CDR3 extends over 16 amino acids. V shed 5 bases and J 0 bases; nucleotides not matched to a gene: 9. Per germline, CDR1 LGHDT and CDR2 YNNKEL (reference sequence). The CDR3 sequence: CASSTRDSPMNTEAFF. The CDR3 bases are TGTGCCAGCAGCACCCGGGACAGCCCTATGAACACTGAAGCTTTCTTT.

This clonotype was picked up a small number of times. Just one base apart from a much larger clone, this may be a read error. V is TRBV6-6 and J is TRBJ2-6; possibly TRBD1 for D (5 bases). Germline V gene lookup returns CDR1 MNHNY and CDR2 SVGAGI (reference sequence). This CDR3 contains 13 residues. In DNA form, the CDR3 reads TGTGCCAGCAGGGTCTCTGGGGCCAACGTCCGGACTTTC. Encoded protein: CASRVSGANVRTF.

The chain recombines TRBV7-2 with TRBJ2-7; tentative D call: TRBD2 (5 bases). Germline V lookup: CDR1 SGHTA, CDR2 FQGNSA. The V end lost 1 base, the J end lost 2 bases, and 12 bases lay between the germline ends. This CDR3 contains 15 residues. CDR3 coding DNA: TGTGCCAGCAGCTTAGGTGGAGGTAATGCCTACGAGCAGTACTTC. This gives the protein CASSLGGGNAYEQYF.

The chain joins TRBV2 to TRBJ2-6; D remains unclear. Per the germline V gene, CDR1 is SNHLY and CDR2 is FYNNEI. V lost 3 bases to trimming and J lost 0 bases, with 12 bases between them. This CDR3 has 17 residues. For the CDR3, the DNA is TGTGCCAGCAGTGAGGATTGGGCAGTCTCTGGGGCCAACGTCCTGACTTTC. Its protein product is CASSEDWAVSGANVLTF.

The chain couples TRBV20-1 to TRBJ2-6; 8 nucleotides match TRBD2. Unmatched junction bases numbered 6, after V lost 0 bases and J lost 2 bases. The CDR3 loop spans 17 amino acids. CDR1 is DFQATT and CDR2 is SNEGSKA in the germline V gene (reference sequence). CDR3 DNA sequence: TGCAGTGCTAGAGATACGGGGGGGGCCCCTGGGGCCAACGTCCTGACTTTC. This translates into CSARDTGGAPGANVLTF.

The rearrangement links TRBV12-3 or TRBV12-4 to TRBJ2-3; D gene uncertain. The CDR3 loop spans 13 amino acids. Between the trimmed V and J ends, which lost 7 bases and 3 bases, there was a span of 11 bases. CDR3 sequence: CASTPRRTDTQYF. The CDR3 DNA sequence: TGTGCCAGCACCCCCAGGCGAACAGATACGCAGTATTTT.

A few counts support this clonotype. V and J are TRBV7-2 and TRBJ1-2; D is undetermined. Trimming left V 3 bases short and J 7 bases short, with 12 bases between. The CDR3 is made up of 13 amino acids. In germline, CDR1 is SGHTA, CDR2 FQGNSA. The CDR3 reads CASSFGREGGYTF. CDR3 DNA sequence: TGTGCCAGCAGCTTTGGGAGGGAGGGTGGCTACACCTTC.

This clonotype has only a few counts. The gene calls are TRBV5-1 and TRBJ1-2; tentative D call: TRBD1 (6 bases). CDR1 SGHRS and CDR2 YFSETQ come from the germline V gene. Trimming removed 0 bases at V and 3 bases at J, with 9 bases between. The CDR3 sequence is 14 residues long. The CDR3 coding sequence is TGCGCCAGCAGCTTGGGACAGGCGGACTATGGCTACACCTTC. It specifies CASSLGQADYGYTF.